The present T cell receptor beta chain was sequenced within a study of blood T cell repertoires in COVID-19. Some clones are missing from TCRdb's copy, which holds only in-frame ones; the method was immunoSEQ multiplex PCR. The table has about 400,000 clones, 88% seen once. V gave up 5 bases and J gave up 2 bases, with 21 bases separating them. CDR1 is SNHLY, CDR2 FYNNEI, per germline. The CDR3 sequence is 17 residues long. This rearrangement joins TRBV2 to TRBJ1-2; the D gene is possibly TRBD1 (6 bases). The specimen sequenced was PBMCs or T cells enriched from blood (not recorded which). The source is a woman in her thirties or forties with acute COVID-19. CDR3 DNA sequence: TGTGCCAGCAGTTTACAGGGCCGTATATGGGGAAACTATGGCTACACCTTC. It codes for CASSLQGRIWGNYGYTF. The full variable domain, rest sourced from reference TRBV2 and TRBJ1-2, is EPEVTQTPSHQVTQMGQEVILRCVPISNHLYFYWYRQILGQKVEFLVSFYNNEISEKSEIFDDQFSVERPDGSNFTLKIRSTKLEDSAMYFCASSLQGRIWGNYGYTFGSGTRLTVV.